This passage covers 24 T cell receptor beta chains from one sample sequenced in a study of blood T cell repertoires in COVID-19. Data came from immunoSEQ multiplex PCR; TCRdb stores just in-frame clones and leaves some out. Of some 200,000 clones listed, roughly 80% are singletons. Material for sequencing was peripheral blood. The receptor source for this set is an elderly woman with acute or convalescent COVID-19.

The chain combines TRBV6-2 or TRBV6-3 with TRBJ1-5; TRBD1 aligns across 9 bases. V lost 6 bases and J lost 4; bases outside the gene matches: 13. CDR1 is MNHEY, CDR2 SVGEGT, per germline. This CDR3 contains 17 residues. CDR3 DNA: TGTGCCAGCAGCCCGCGGGGGACAGGGATGGCGAATCAGCCCCAGCATTTT. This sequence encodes CASSPRGTGMANQPQHF.

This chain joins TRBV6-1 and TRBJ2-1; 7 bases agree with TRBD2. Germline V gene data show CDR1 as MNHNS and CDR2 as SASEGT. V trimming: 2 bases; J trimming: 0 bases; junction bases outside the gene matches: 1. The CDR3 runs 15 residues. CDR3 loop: CASSELAASYNEQFF. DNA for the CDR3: TGTGCCAGCAGTGAACTAGCGGCCTCCTACAATGAGCAGTTCTTC.

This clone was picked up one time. This CDR3 reads CASTVDIANTGELFF. For the CDR3, the DNA is TGTGCCAGCACCGTAGATATCGCGAACACCGGGGAGCTGTTTTTT. The chain joins TRBV5-4 to TRBJ2-2, with D uncertain. The CDR3 contains 15 residues. The ends were cut back, 6 bases at V and 0 bases at J, with 12 bases in the middle. Germline CDR1 reads SGHNT; CDR2 reads YYREEE (reference sequence).

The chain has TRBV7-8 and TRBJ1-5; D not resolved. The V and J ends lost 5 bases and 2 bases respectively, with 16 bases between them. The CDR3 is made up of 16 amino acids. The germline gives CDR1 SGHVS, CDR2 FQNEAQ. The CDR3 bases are TGTGCCAGCAGCCTGAATCGCCTTGGAGGCAATCAGCCCCAGCATTTT. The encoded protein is CASSLNRLGGNQPQHF.

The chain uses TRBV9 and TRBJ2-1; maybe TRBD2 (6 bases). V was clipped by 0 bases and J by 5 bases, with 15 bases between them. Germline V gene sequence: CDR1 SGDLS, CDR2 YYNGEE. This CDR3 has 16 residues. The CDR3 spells CASSVDPLAWDNEQFF. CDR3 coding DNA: TGTGCCAGCAGCGTAGACCCTCTAGCGTGGGACAATGAGCAGTTCTTC.

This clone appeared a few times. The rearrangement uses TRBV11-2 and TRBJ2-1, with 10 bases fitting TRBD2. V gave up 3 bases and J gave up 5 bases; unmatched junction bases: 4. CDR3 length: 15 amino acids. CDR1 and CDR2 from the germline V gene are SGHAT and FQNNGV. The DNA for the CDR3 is TGTGCCAGCAGCTTTAAGCTAGCGGGGGACAATGAGCAGTTCTTC. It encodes CASSFKLAGDNEQFF.

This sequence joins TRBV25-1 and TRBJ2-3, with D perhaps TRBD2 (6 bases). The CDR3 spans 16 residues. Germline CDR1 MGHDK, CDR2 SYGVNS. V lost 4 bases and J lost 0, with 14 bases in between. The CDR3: CASSVTAGLSTDTQYF. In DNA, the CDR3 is TGTGCCAGCAGTGTTACAGCGGGTCTTAGCACAGATACGCAGTATTTT.

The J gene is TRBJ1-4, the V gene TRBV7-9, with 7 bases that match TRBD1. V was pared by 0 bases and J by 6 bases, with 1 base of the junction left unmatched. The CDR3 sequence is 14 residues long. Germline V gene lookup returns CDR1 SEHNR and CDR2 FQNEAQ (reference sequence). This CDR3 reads CASSLAGGDEKLFF. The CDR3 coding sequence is TGTGCCAGCAGCTTAGCAGGGGGCGATGAAAAACTGTTTTTT.

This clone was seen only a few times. The chain's CDR3 is CATLWDRGCQETQYF. The CDR3 bases are TGTGCCACCCTTTGGGATAGGGGGTGCCAAGAGACCCAGTACTTC. The V gene is TRBV24-1, the J gene TRBJ2-5; D might be TRBD1 (6 bases). Germline assignment: CDR1 KGHDR and CDR2 SFDVKD. The V end lost 9 bases, the J end lost 1 base, and 17 bases lay between the germline ends. The CDR3 covers 15 residues.

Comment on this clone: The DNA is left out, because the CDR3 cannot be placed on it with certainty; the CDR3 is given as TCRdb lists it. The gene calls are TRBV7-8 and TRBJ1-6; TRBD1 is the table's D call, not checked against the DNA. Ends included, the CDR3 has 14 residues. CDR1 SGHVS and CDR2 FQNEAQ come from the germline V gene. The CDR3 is CASSFGPGNSPLHF.

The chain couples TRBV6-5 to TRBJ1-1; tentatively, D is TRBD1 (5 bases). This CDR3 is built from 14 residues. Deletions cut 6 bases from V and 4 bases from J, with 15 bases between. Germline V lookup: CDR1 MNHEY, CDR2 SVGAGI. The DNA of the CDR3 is TGTGCCAGCAGGTCCCCGGGGAGGGGCACTGAAGCTTTCTTT. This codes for CASRSPGRGTEAFF.

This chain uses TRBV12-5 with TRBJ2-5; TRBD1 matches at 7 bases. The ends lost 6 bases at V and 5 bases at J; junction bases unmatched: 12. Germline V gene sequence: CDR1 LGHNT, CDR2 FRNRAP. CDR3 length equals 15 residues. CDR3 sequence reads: CASGLGAGGYETQYF. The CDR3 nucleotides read TGTGCTAGTGGCCTTGGGGCAGGGGGTTACGAGACCCAGTACTTC.

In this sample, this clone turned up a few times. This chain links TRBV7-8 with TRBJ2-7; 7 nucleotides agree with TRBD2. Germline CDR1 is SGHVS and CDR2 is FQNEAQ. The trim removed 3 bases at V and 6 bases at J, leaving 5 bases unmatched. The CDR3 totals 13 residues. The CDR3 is CASSFAGATEQYF. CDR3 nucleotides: TGTGCCAGCAGCTTTGCGGGAGCCACCGAGCAGTACTTC.

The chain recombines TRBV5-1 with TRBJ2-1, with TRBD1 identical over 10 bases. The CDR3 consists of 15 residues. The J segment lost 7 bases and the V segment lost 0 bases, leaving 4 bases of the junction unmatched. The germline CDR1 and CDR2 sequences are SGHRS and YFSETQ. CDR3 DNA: TGCGCCAGCAGCTTGGCGACAGGGGGCGGGAATGAGCAGTTCTTC. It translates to CASSLATGGGNEQFF.

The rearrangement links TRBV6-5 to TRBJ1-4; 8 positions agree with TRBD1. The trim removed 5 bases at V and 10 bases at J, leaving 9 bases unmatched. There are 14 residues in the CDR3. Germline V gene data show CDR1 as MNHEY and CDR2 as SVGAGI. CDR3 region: CASSPRQGMLKLFF. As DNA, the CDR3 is TGTGCCAGCAGTCCCCGACAGGGGATGCTAAAACTGTTTTTT.

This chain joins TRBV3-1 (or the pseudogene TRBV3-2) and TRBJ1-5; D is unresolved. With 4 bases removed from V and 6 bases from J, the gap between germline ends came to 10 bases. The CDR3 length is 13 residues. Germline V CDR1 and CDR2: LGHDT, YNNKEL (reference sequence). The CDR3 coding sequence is TGTGCCAGCAGCCCCGGAGGGCCTCAGCCCCAGCATTTT. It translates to CASSPGGPQPQHF.

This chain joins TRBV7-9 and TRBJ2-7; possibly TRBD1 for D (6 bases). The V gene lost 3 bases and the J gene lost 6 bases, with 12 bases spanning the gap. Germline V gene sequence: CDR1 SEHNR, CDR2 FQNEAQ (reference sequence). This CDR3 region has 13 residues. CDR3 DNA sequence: TGTGCCAGCAGCTTGGGGGCCCCTCGCGAGCAGTACTTC. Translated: CASSLGAPREQYF.

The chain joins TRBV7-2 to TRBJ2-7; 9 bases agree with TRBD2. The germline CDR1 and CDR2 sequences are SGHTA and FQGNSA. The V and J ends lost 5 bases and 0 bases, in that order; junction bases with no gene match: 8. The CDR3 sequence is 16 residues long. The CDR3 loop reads CASSPGLAMVSYEQYF. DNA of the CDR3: TGTGCCAGCAGCCCGGGACTAGCCATGGTCTCCTACGAGCAGTACTTC.

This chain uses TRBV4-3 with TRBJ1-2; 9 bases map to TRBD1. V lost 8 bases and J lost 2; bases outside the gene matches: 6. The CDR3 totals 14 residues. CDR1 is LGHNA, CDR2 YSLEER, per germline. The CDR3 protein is CASQPGQGNYGYTF. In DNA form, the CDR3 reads TGCGCCAGCCAACCGGGACAGGGAAACTATGGCTACACCTTC.

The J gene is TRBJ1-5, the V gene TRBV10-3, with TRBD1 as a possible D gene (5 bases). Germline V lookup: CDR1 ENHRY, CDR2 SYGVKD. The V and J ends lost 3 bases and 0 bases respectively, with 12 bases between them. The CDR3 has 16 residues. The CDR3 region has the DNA TGTGCCATCAGTGACCTGGGAAGGGGTAGCAATCAGCCCCAGCATTTT. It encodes CAISDLGRGSNQPQHF.

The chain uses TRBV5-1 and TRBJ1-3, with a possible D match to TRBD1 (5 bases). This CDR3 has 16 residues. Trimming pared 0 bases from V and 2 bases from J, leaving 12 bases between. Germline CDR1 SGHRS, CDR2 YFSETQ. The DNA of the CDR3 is TGCGCCAGCAGCTTGGCCCGCGGGGGTGCTGGAAACACCATATATTTT. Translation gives CASSLARGGAGNTIYF.

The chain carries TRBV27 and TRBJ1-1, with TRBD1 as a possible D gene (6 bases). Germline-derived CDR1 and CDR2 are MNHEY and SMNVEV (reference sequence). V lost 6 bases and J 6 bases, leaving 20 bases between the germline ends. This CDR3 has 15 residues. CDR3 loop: CASSFRGGSGAEAFF. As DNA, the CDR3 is TGTGCCAGCAGCTTTAGGGGGGGGTCAGGAGCTGAAGCTTTCTTT.

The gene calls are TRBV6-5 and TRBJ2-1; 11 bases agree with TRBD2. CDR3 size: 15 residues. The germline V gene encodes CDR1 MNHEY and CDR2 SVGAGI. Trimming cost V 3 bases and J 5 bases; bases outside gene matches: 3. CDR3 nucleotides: TGTGCCAGCAGTTATAGCGGGGGGGCCCACAATGAGCAGTTCTTC. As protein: CASSYSGGAHNEQFF.

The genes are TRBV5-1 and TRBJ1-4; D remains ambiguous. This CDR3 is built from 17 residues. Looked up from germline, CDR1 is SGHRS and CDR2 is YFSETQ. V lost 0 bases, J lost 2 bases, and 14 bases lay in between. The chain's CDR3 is CASSLVLQADTNEKLFF. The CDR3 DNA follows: TGCGCCAGCAGCTTGGTTTTGCAGGCAGATACTAATGAAAAACTGTTTTTT.